Listed below are T cell receptor beta chains from one sample, sequenced in a study of CD8 T cells in ankylosing spondylitis. One entry per CDR3 protein, called by TCRdb with MiXCR from the 5' RACE reads. The table shows more than 300,000 distinct CDR3 sequences, with around 7.6% occurring only once. The sequencing sample was made of blood, either unsorted or a sorted T cell fraction (not recorded which). Receptors were obtained from a male donor with ankylosing spondylitis. The CDR3 runs from the conserved cysteine through the conserved F or W. Fields, in order: D gene, V gene, CDR3 length, J gene, clone size, CDR3 DNA, CDR3 protein. The D gene is left open where the match is weak. Clone size is stated in some rows and not others, as once, few, many or a class when expanded.

d_call: TRBD2
v_call: TRBV3-1
cdr3_length: 16
j_call: TRBJ2-3
clone_size: many
cdr3_nt: TGTGCCAGCAGCCAAGAAACTAGCGGTAGCACAGATACGCAGTATTTT
cdr3_aa: CASSQETSGSTDTQYF

d_call: TRBD2
v_call: TRBV20-1
cdr3_length: 14
j_call: TRBJ2-1
clone_size: .
cdr3_nt: TGCAGTGCTAGAGGGGGGACTAGTAGGAATGAGCAGTTCTTC
cdr3_aa: CSARGGTSRNEQFF

d_call: .
v_call: TRBV4-3
cdr3_length: 15
j_call: TRBJ2-5
clone_size: few
cdr3_nt: TGCGCCAGCAGCCAGAACAGAGGGCGGCAAGAGACCCAGTACTTC
cdr3_aa: CASSQNRGRQETQYF

d_call: TRBD2
v_call: TRBV20-1
cdr3_length: 15
j_call: TRBJ2-3
clone_size: .
cdr3_nt: TGCAGTGCCCGGAGGGGACTAGCGGGTACAGATACGCAGTATTTT
cdr3_aa: CSARRGLAGTDTQYF

d_call: .
v_call: TRBV11-2
cdr3_length: 15
j_call: TRBJ1-5
clone_size: .
cdr3_nt: TGTGCCAGCAGCCCCCAGGCGGGGGGCAATCAGCCCCAGCATTTT
cdr3_aa: CASSPQAGGNQPQHF

d_call: .
v_call: TRBV11-1
cdr3_length: 18
j_call: TRBJ2-6
clone_size: few
cdr3_nt: TGTGCCAGCAGCCCAACCAACTCAGGGTCCCCTGGGGCCAACGTCCTGACTTTC
cdr3_aa: CASSPTNSGSPGANVLTF

d_call: .
v_call: TRBV20-1
cdr3_length: 19
j_call: TRBJ2-1
clone_size: few
cdr3_nt: TGCAGTGCTAGTGAAGGGGTCCTCCGTGGCCCCGGGGCCTTCAATGAGCAGTTCTTC
cdr3_aa: CSASEGVLRGPGAFNEQFF

d_call: .
v_call: TRBV6-5
cdr3_length: 14
j_call: TRBJ2-1
clone_size: .
cdr3_nt: TGTGCCAGCAGTTACCTTCGGGCCTACAATGAGCAGTTCTTC
cdr3_aa: CASSYLRAYNEQFF

d_call: .
v_call: TRBV12-3/TRBV12-4
cdr3_length: 15
j_call: TRBJ1-5
clone_size: .
cdr3_nt: TGTGCCAGCAGTTGGACGGTCGCGGGGAATCAGCCCCAGCATTTT
cdr3_aa: CASSWTVAGNQPQHF

d_call: TRBD1
v_call: TRBV14
cdr3_length: 13
j_call: TRBJ1-1
clone_size: .
cdr3_nt: TGTGCCAGCAGCCACGACAGGGGAGCTGAAGCTTTCTTT
cdr3_aa: CASSHDRGAEAFF

d_call: .
v_call: TRBV6-5
cdr3_length: 14
j_call: TRBJ1-1
clone_size: .
cdr3_nt: TGTGCCAGCAGTTACAGGGGGTCGGACACTGAAGCTTTCTTT
cdr3_aa: CASSYRGSDTEAFF

d_call: .
v_call: TRBV6-5
cdr3_length: 15
j_call: TRBJ2-1
clone_size: .
cdr3_nt: TGTGCCAGCAGTTACCGTCAGGGCAGGGTTGATGAGCAGTTCTTC
cdr3_aa: CASSYRQGRVDEQFF

d_call: .
v_call: TRBV12-3/TRBV12-4
cdr3_length: 14
j_call: TRBJ2-5
clone_size: few
cdr3_nt: TGTGCCAGCAGTGGCGAACAGGGTTGGGGGACCCAGTACTTC
cdr3_aa: CASSGEQGWGTQYF

d_call: TRBD1
v_call: TRBV20-1
cdr3_length: 16
j_call: TRBJ2-2
clone_size: .
cdr3_nt: TGCAGTGCTAGAGAGTTTGGGACAGGGGTTACCGGGGAGCTGTTTTTT
cdr3_aa: CSAREFGTGVTGELFF

d_call: .
v_call: TRBV3-1
cdr3_length: 14
j_call: TRBJ2-5
clone_size: .
cdr3_nt: TGTGCCAGCAGCCAGGAAAGAGTTACAGAGACCCAGTACTTC
cdr3_aa: CASSQERVTETQYF

d_call: .
v_call: TRBV20-1
cdr3_length: 14
j_call: TRBJ1-1
clone_size: .
cdr3_nt: TGCAGTGCTAGAGGAGGGACGGAGAACACTGAAGCTTTCTTT
cdr3_aa: CSARGGTENTEAFF

d_call: TRBD1
v_call: TRBV18
cdr3_length: 14
j_call: TRBJ1-1
clone_size: few
cdr3_nt: TGTGCCAGCTCACCCGGACAGGAGAAAACTGAAGCTTTCTTT
cdr3_aa: CASSPGQEKTEAFF

d_call: TRBD2
v_call: TRBV4-1
cdr3_length: 19
j_call: TRBJ2-7
clone_size: few
cdr3_nt: TGCGCCAGCAGCCAAGATGGACTAGCGGGAGGTTTATACTCCTACGAGCAGTACTTC
cdr3_aa: CASSQDGLAGGLYSYEQYF

d_call: .
v_call: TRBV29-1
cdr3_length: 12
j_call: TRBJ1-1
clone_size: many
cdr3_nt: TGCAGCGTTGAATCTGGGTTGGGGGTTTCTTTCTTT
cdr3_aa: CSVESGLGVSFF

d_call: .
v_call: TRBV20-1
cdr3_length: 15
j_call: TRBJ1-5
clone_size: many
cdr3_nt: TGCAGTGCAAGGGGAGGGCGGTATAGCAATCAGCCCCAGCATTTT
cdr3_aa: CSARGGRYSNQPQHF

d_call: TRBD2
v_call: TRBV4-3
cdr3_length: 16
j_call: TRBJ2-1
clone_size: few
cdr3_nt: TGCGCCAGCAGCCAAGATACTAGCGGGCTCTCCGATGAGCAGTTCTTC
cdr3_aa: CASSQDTSGLSDEQFF

d_call: TRBD2
v_call: TRBV27
cdr3_length: 16
j_call: TRBJ2-1
clone_size: .
cdr3_nt: TGTGCCAGCAGTTTACTACTAGCGGGAGACTCGAGTGAGCAGTTCTTC
cdr3_aa: CASSLLLAGDSSEQFF

d_call: .
v_call: TRBV7-9
cdr3_length: 13
j_call: TRBJ2-5
clone_size: many
cdr3_nt: TGTGCCAGCAGCTGGGACAACCAAGAGACCCAGTACTTC
cdr3_aa: CASSWDNQETQYF

d_call: TRBD2
v_call: TRBV7-2
cdr3_length: 16
j_call: TRBJ2-1
clone_size: many
cdr3_nt: TGTGCCAGCAGCTTAGACGGGACTAGCGGGACCCATGAGCAGTTCTTC
cdr3_aa: CASSLDGTSGTHEQFF

d_call: .
v_call: TRBV18
cdr3_length: 15
j_call: TRBJ2-2
clone_size: .
cdr3_nt: TGTGCCAGCTCACCACCTCGGGAGTGGACCGGGGAGCTGTTTTTT
cdr3_aa: CASSPPREWTGELFF

d_call: TRBD1
v_call: TRBV27
cdr3_length: 14
j_call: TRBJ2-2
clone_size: few
cdr3_nt: TGTGCCAGCAGTCCAGGGACAGTCACCGGGGAGCTGTTTTTT
cdr3_aa: CASSPGTVTGELFF

d_call: TRBD1
v_call: TRBV24-1
cdr3_length: 13
j_call: TRBJ2-3
clone_size: .
cdr3_nt: TGTGCCACCTCGGGACAGGGCTCAGATACGCAGTATTTT
cdr3_aa: CATSGQGSDTQYF

d_call: .
v_call: TRBV20-1
cdr3_length: 12
j_call: TRBJ2-3
clone_size: many
cdr3_nt: TGCAGTGCTATTGTAAACACAGATACGCAGTATTTT
cdr3_aa: CSAIVNTDTQYF

d_call: TRBD2
v_call: TRBV5-1
cdr3_length: 15
j_call: TRBJ2-1
clone_size: many
cdr3_nt: TGCGCCAGCAGCATAGCGGGGGCAGGGGACAATGAGCAGTTCTTC
cdr3_aa: CASSIAGAGDNEQFF

d_call: .
v_call: TRBV5-1
cdr3_length: 14
j_call: TRBJ1-1
clone_size: .
cdr3_nt: TGCGCCAGCAGCTTGAGCGGACGGAGCACTGAAGCTTTCTTT
cdr3_aa: CASSLSGRSTEAFF

d_call: .
v_call: TRBV4-3
cdr3_length: 15
j_call: TRBJ2-6
clone_size: .
cdr3_nt: TGCGCCAGCAGCCAACAGAGCCCTGGGGCCAACGTCCTGACTTTC
cdr3_aa: CASSQQSPGANVLTF

d_call: TRBD1
v_call: TRBV6-1
cdr3_length: 14
j_call: TRBJ2-1
clone_size: many
cdr3_nt: TGTGCCAGCAACCGGGACAGGGCCTACAATGAGCAGTTCTTC
cdr3_aa: CASNRDRAYNEQFF

d_call: .
v_call: TRBV20-1
cdr3_length: 12
j_call: TRBJ1-2
clone_size: few
cdr3_nt: TGCAGTGCTCAGACGGCTACGCATGGCTACACCTTC
cdr3_aa: CSAQTATHGYTF

d_call: TRBD2
v_call: TRBV6-5
cdr3_length: 17
j_call: TRBJ2-1
clone_size: many
cdr3_nt: TGTGCCAGCAGTTACGGGCTAGCGGGCACTCACTACAATGAGCAGTTCTTC
cdr3_aa: CASSYGLAGTHYNEQFF

d_call: .
v_call: TRBV3-1
cdr3_length: 14
j_call: TRBJ1-5
clone_size: few
cdr3_nt: TGTGCCAGCAGCCAAGGGCCCAGGAATCAGCCCCAGCATTTT
cdr3_aa: CASSQGPRNQPQHF

d_call: TRBD2
v_call: TRBV28
cdr3_length: 16
j_call: TRBJ2-1
clone_size: .
cdr3_nt: TGTGCCAGCAGTTTTTGGCTAGCGGGAGCCAGGAATGAGCAGTTCTTC
cdr3_aa: CASSFWLAGARNEQFF

d_call: TRBD2
v_call: TRBV14
cdr3_length: 16
j_call: TRBJ2-1
clone_size: many
cdr3_nt: TGTGCCAGCCATAGAATTAGCGGGAGTACCTACAATGAGCAGTTCTTC
cdr3_aa: CASHRISGSTYNEQFF

d_call: TRBD2
v_call: TRBV12-3/TRBV12-4
cdr3_length: 14
j_call: TRBJ2-3
clone_size: many
cdr3_nt: TGTGCCAGCAGCCAGACTAGCGGCACAGATACGCAGTATTTT
cdr3_aa: CASSQTSGTDTQYF

d_call: TRBD1
v_call: TRBV7-2
cdr3_length: 15
j_call: TRBJ2-7
clone_size: .
cdr3_nt: TGTGCCAGCAGCCGAGACAGGGCCCAAACCTACGAGCAGTACTTC
cdr3_aa: CASSRDRAQTYEQYF

d_call: TRBD2
v_call: TRBV20-1
cdr3_length: 14
j_call: TRBJ2-1
clone_size: .
cdr3_nt: TGCAGTGCCAGCTCGACTAGCGGGGTGAATGAGCAGTTCTTC
cdr3_aa: CSASSTSGVNEQFF

d_call: .
v_call: TRBV7-2
cdr3_length: 15
j_call: TRBJ1-1
clone_size: .
cdr3_nt: TGTGCCAGCAGCTTATTCGACGGGGTGAACACTGAAGCTTTCTTT
cdr3_aa: CASSLFDGVNTEAFF

d_call: .
v_call: TRBV18
cdr3_length: 14
j_call: TRBJ2-5
clone_size: once
cdr3_nt: TGTGCCAGCTCACCACGTCCGGGGCGGGAGACCCAGTACTTC
cdr3_aa: CASSPRPGRETQYF

d_call: .
v_call: TRBV7-3
cdr3_length: 13
j_call: TRBJ1-5
clone_size: few
cdr3_nt: TGTGCCAGCAGCACTGGGGTCAATCAGCCCCAGCATTTT
cdr3_aa: CASSTGVNQPQHF

d_call: TRBD1
v_call: TRBV7-3
cdr3_length: 15
j_call: TRBJ2-1
clone_size: few
cdr3_nt: TGTGCCAGCAGCCCGACAGGGGGCGACTACAATGAGCAGTTCTTC
cdr3_aa: CASSPTGGDYNEQFF

d_call: .
v_call: TRBV11-2
cdr3_length: 16
j_call: TRBJ2-4
clone_size: .
cdr3_nt: TGTGCCAGCAGCTTAGATTTGCGAGCCGGCAAAAACATTCAGTACTTC
cdr3_aa: CASSLDLRAGKNIQYF

d_call: .
v_call: TRBV5-4
cdr3_length: 14
j_call: TRBJ2-1
clone_size: .
cdr3_nt: TGTGCCTCCTCCCGGGAGCTGGTAAGGAATGAGCAGTTCTTC
cdr3_aa: CASSRELVRNEQFF

d_call: TRBD1
v_call: TRBV11-3
cdr3_length: 16
j_call: TRBJ2-1
clone_size: .
cdr3_nt: TGTGCCAGCAGCCAAAACTGGGGGACAGGGTACAATGAGCAGTTCTTC
cdr3_aa: CASSQNWGTGYNEQFF

d_call: TRBD2
v_call: TRBV29-1
cdr3_length: 14
j_call: TRBJ2-2
clone_size: few
cdr3_nt: TGCAGCGGGAGGACTAGCGGGAGGGCCGGGGAGCTGTTTTTT
cdr3_aa: CSGRTSGRAGELFF

d_call: TRBD2
v_call: TRBV4-1
cdr3_length: 16
j_call: TRBJ2-5
clone_size: few
cdr3_nt: TGCGCCAGCAGCGGACGGACTAGCGGATTACAAGAGACCCAGTACTTC
cdr3_aa: CASSGRTSGLQETQYF

d_call: TRBD1
v_call: TRBV5-1
cdr3_length: 14
j_call: TRBJ2-5
clone_size: few
cdr3_nt: TGCGCCAGCGGCCAGGGGGCTCGTGAGGAGACCCAGTACTTC
cdr3_aa: CASGQGAREETQYF